A selection of T cell receptor beta chains follows, all from one sample in a study of blood T cell repertoires in COVID-19. Assay: immunoSEQ multiplex PCR; the TCRdb copy retains only in-frame clones and omits some. The sample consists of 70,000 or so clones, 85% to 90% of them appearing once. The sample comprised peripheral blood. Every receptor here comes from a man over 45 with active COVID-19. Both conserved end residues are trimmed from each CDR3.

CDR3 | V
ASSRGGDRAF | TRBV5-1
ASSKQGAEAF | TRBV7-8
ASNMDRGDYNEQF | TRBV2
ATSIAGENYNEQF | TRBV24-1
ASSSDRVDTEAF | TRBV7-3
ASSGSGYEQY | TRBV7-2
ATSRDSFSGNTIY | TRBV15
ASSVGLAEGSEQF | TRBV9
ASSPQLSGSDTQY | TRBV18
ASSLPGNGYT | TRBV5-1
ASSEGRLRTLRGTDTQY | TRBV14
ASSLAQGGSEQF | TRBV7-8
ASSRYEGYEQY | TRBV7-6
ASSNQGTNYNEQF | TRBV5-1
ASSGRQGDRNYGYT | TRBV2
ASSLVAGSSTDTQY | TRBV7-2
ASSDRVGNQPQH | TRBV2
ASSLGSLAGTRF | TRBV11-3
ASSPYGQGDTEAF | TRBV28
ASSLDLLREFITGELF | TRBV11-3
ASRSGGVYNEQF | TRBV18
ASSVDAYSSYEQY | TRBV9
ASSQDSVRRY | TRBV4-1
ASSLALRQPQH | TRBV7-2
ASSVIGTGSFEQY | TRBV27
ASSIAYNEQF | TRBV19